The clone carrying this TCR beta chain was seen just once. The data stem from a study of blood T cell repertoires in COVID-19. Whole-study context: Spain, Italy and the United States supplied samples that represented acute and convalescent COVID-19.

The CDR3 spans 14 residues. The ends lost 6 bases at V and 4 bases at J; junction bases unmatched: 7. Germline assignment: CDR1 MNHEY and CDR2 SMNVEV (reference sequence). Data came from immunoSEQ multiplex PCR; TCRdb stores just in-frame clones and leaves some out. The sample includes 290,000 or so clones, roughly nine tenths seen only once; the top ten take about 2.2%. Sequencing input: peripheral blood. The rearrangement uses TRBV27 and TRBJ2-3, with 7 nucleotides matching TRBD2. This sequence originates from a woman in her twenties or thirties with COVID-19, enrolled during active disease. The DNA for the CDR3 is TGTGCCAGCAGCCAACTAGCGAGTGCAGATACGCAGTATTTT. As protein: CASSQLASADTQYF.